A single sample is the source of the 29 T cell receptor beta chains below, sequenced in a study of cytomegalovirus exposure and HLA in healthy donors. Primers: 60 Vbeta forward and 13 Jbeta reverse. TCRdb's table, derived via immunoSEQ multiplex PCR, lists solely in-frame clones and lacks some. The sample gives over 100,000 clones, about three quarters of which show up once; 3% to 4% is in the top ten. Sequenced: PBMCs. Receptor source: a woman aged 30 to 39 in good health and CMV-seropositive.

The rearrangement links TRBV27 to TRBJ2-7; 8 nucleotides agree with TRBD1. This CDR3 spans 13 amino acids. J was trimmed by 5 bases and V by 8 bases; bases with no gene match: 8. Germline assignment: CDR1 MNHEY and CDR2 SMNVEV (reference sequence). CDR3 amino acids: CASGRQGAHEQYF. DNA for the CDR3: TGTGCCAGCGGGAGGCAGGGGGCGCACGAGCAGTACTTC.

This chain uses TRBV7-8 with TRBJ1-4, with no clear D. The CDR3 totals 16 residues. V lost 5 bases and J lost 2, with 15 bases in between. Germline CDR1 SGHVS, CDR2 FQNEAQ. CDR3 bases: TGTGCCAGCAGCCTGGACTGGCGAGGGACTAATGAAAAACTGTTTTTT. Encoded protein: CASSLDWRGTNEKLFF. The whole variable domain, remainder taken from reference TRBV7-8 and TRBJ1-4, is GAGVSQSPRYKVAKRGQDVALRCDPISGHVSLFWYQQALGQGPEFLTYFQNEAQLDKSGLPSDRFFAERPEGSVSTLKIQRTQQEDSAVYLCASSLDWRGTNEKLFFGSGTQLSVL.

The chain joins TRBV6-1 to TRBJ2-7; 8 bases are shared with TRBD1. The CDR3 spans 15 residues. Germline V CDR1 and CDR2: MNHNS, SASEGT. With V trimmed by 5 bases and J by 1 base, 7 bases remained unmatched. The chain's CDR3 is CASSQVRTGSYEQYF. The DNA for the CDR3 is TGTGCCAGCAGTCAAGTACGGACAGGGTCCTACGAGCAGTACTTC.

The rearrangement links TRBV2 to TRBJ2-7, with D possibly matching TRBD1 (6 bases). The V gene lost 3 bases and the J gene lost 3 bases, with 12 bases spanning the gap. Germline CDR1 is SNHLY and CDR2 is FYNNEI. The CDR3 is 14 amino acids. This chain's CDR3 is CASSEGQDYYEQYF. CDR3 nucleotides: TGTGCCAGCAGTGAGGGACAAGATTACTACGAGCAGTACTTC.

V and J are TRBV18 and TRBJ2-7, with a tentative D call TRBD1 (5 bases). The CDR3 sequence is 17 residues long. Germline CDR1 and CDR2: KGHSH and LQKENI. Trimming left V 0 bases short and J 2 bases short, with 17 bases between. This chain's CDR3 is CASSPPAVGELTYEQYF. DNA for the CDR3: TGTGCCAGCTCACCACCGGCAGTAGGGGAACTCACCTACGAGCAGTACTTC.

V gene TRBV7-9 combines with J gene TRBJ1-1; 7 bases are shared with TRBD1. V lost 5 bases and J lost 0; bases outside the gene matches: 6. CDR1 is SEHNR, CDR2 FQNEAQ, per germline (reference sequence). The CDR3 contains 15 residues. The CDR3, as DNA: TGTGCCAGCAGCGGACAGGAGGGCATGAACACTGAAGCTTTCTTT. Translated, it gives CASSGQEGMNTEAFF.

This clone was detected only once. The chain links TRBV4-1 to TRBJ2-3, with D tentatively TRBD2 (7 bases). This CDR3 comprises 15 residues. V was clipped by 5 bases and J by 1 base, with 13 bases between them. CDR1 is MGHRA, CDR2 YSYEKL, per germline. Here the CDR3 reads CASSGGGGGTDTQYF. In DNA, the CDR3 is TGCGCCAGCAGCGGGGGGGGCGGGGGCACAGATACGCAGTATTTT.

The CDR3 DNA reads as TGTGCCAGCAGCCGGGACAGTAATTCACCCCTCCACTTT. This encodes CASSRDSNSPLHF. The chain recombines TRBV6-1 with TRBJ1-6; 7 bases are shared with TRBD1. V shed 6 bases and J 6 bases; nucleotides not matched to a gene: 2. This CDR3 contains 13 residues. Per germline, CDR1 MNHNS and CDR2 SASEGT.

The genes are TRBV11-2 and TRBJ2-7; D is ambiguous. The CDR3 is made up of 15 amino acids. In germline, CDR1 is SGHAT, CDR2 FQNNGV. The V end lost 2 bases, the J end lost 0 bases, and 11 bases lay between the germline ends. The CDR3 region is CASSLNQESSYEQYF. CDR3 coding DNA: TGTGCCAGCAGCTTAAATCAAGAGAGCTCCTACGAGCAGTACTTC.

On this clone: This specimen includes other DNA sequences encoding the same CDR3. V gene TRBV5-6 combines with J gene TRBJ1-5; tentative D call: TRBD1 (5 bases). V lost 0 bases and J 11 bases, leaving 15 bases between the germline ends. This CDR3 contains 14 residues. Germline assignment: CDR1 SGHDT and CDR2 YYEEEE. The CDR3 spells CASSLGGARGSQHF. The CDR3 nucleotides read TGTGCCAGCAGCTTGGGGGGCGCGCGGGGGTCCCAGCATTTT.

The rearrangement links TRBV9 to TRBJ2-7; D possibly corresponds to TRBD1 (5 bases). The CDR3 is 14 residues long. Trimming removed 6 bases at V and 9 bases at J, with 22 bases between. The germline V gene has CDR1 SGDLS and CDR2 YYNGEE. The CDR3 protein is CASTIQGIASAQYF. The CDR3 DNA reads TGTGCCAGCACCATCCAGGGTATAGCTTCTGCGCAGTACTTC.

This clone was seen a single time. This chain connects TRBV5-5 to TRBJ2-3, with D possibly TRBD2 on 5 matching bases. The CDR3 consists of 15 residues. Trimming cost V 4 bases and J 2 bases, with 14 bases left between them. Germline lookup yields CDR1 SGHKS and CDR2 YYEKEE (reference sequence). The CDR3 region is CASSHTSGFTDTQYF. CDR3 nucleotide sequence: TGTGCCAGCAGCCACACGAGCGGATTCACAGATACGCAGTATTTT.

Only a few counts were recorded for this clone. The rearrangement uses TRBV30 and TRBJ2-7; 9 bases are a match to TRBD1. The CDR3 is 15 amino acids. The V and J ends lost 0 bases and 9 bases, in that order; junction bases with no gene match: 12. CDR1 is GTSNPN, CDR2 SVGIG, per germline (reference sequence). CDR3 sequence: CAWSVGSGQGRPQYF. DNA for the CDR3: TGTGCCTGGAGTGTTGGATCAGGACAGGGGAGGCCGCAGTACTTC.

The rearrangement links TRBV28 to TRBJ1-2; D is unresolved. Between the trimmed V and J ends, which lost 5 bases and 1 base, there was a span of 8 bases. The CDR3 runs 13 residues. In germline, CDR1 is MDHEN, CDR2 SYDVKM. CDR3 coding DNA: TGTGCCAGCAGTCGCGGTCTTAACTATGGCTACACCTTC. This encodes CASSRGLNYGYTF.

This clone has only one observation. The gene calls are TRBV30 and TRBJ2-2; D unclear. The CDR3 covers 15 residues. Trimming left V 0 bases short and J 4 bases short, with 12 bases between. CDR1 is GTSNPN and CDR2 is SVGIG in the germline V gene (reference sequence). The CDR3 loop reads CAWSVNSLGTGELFF. The CDR3 DNA sequence: TGTGCCTGGAGTGTAAATAGTCTTGGCACCGGGGAGCTGTTTTTT.

The rearrangement joins TRBV4-1 to TRBJ1-5; 8 bases match TRBD1. This CDR3 comprises 15 residues. The junction had 6 bases not matched to a gene; V was cut back by 1 base and J by 7 bases. Looked up from germline, CDR1 is MGHRA and CDR2 is YSYEKL. Written as DNA, the CDR3 is TGCGCCAGCAGCCAAGGAGGACAGGGAAGACAGCCCCAGCATTTT. Protein: CASSQGGQGRQPQHF.

The chain carries TRBV6-6 and TRBJ2-2, with 8 bases lining up with TRBD1. The CDR3 is made up of 15 amino acids. The germline V gene encodes CDR1 MNHNY and CDR2 SVGAGI (reference sequence). V trimming: 6 bases; J trimming: 3 bases; junction bases outside the gene matches: 6. CDR3 sequence: CASRPETGDTGELFF. In DNA form, the CDR3 reads TGTGCCAGCAGACCAGAGACAGGGGACACCGGGGAGCTGTTTTTT.

Of note for this clone: An end of the junction does not agree with germline; a read error may underlie this. The chain is built from TRBV7-9 and TRBJ2-3; D remains unclear. CDR3 length equals 16 residues. Germline lookup yields CDR1 SEHNR and CDR2 FQNEAQ (reference sequence). The DNA for the CDR3 is TGTTCCAGCAGCCCGCCCCCGACACTCGGCACAGATACGCAGTATTTT. This gives the protein CSSSPPPTLGTDTQYF.

The chain has TRBV11-2 and TRBJ1-4; D perhaps matches TRBD1 (5 bases). Trimming took off 1 base at V and 7 bases at J, with 10 bases between the two ends. The CDR3 runs 14 residues. In germline, CDR1 is SGHAT, CDR2 FQNNGV. The CDR3 DNA reads TGTGCCAGCAGCTTAGCGGGGGGAGTTGAAAAACTGTTTTTT. Translating gives CASSLAGGVEKLFF.

This clone has only a few counts. The chain is built from TRBV4-2 and TRBJ1-2, with D hard to call. The CDR3 is made up of 13 amino acids. Germline V gene lookup returns CDR1 LGHNA and CDR2 YNFKEQ. Trimming left V 0 bases short and J 5 bases short, with 7 bases between. This CDR3 is CASSQESEYGYTF. CDR3 sequence (DNA): TGTGCCAGCAGCCAAGAGTCTGAGTATGGCTACACCTTC.

This CDR3 reads CASSRGNVDTIYF. The DNA for the CDR3 is TGTGCCAGCAGTAGGGGGAACGTGGACACCATATATTTT. The genes are TRBV2 and TRBJ1-3; D might be TRBD1 (6 bases). With 5 bases removed from V and 8 bases from J, the gap between germline ends came to 13 bases. The CDR3 consists of 13 residues. Per germline, CDR1 SNHLY and CDR2 FYNNEI. Together with reference TRBV2 and TRBJ1-3, the CDR3 gives the full variable domain: EPEVTQTPSHQVTQMGQEVILRCVPISNHLYFYWYRQILGQKVEFLVSFYNNEISEKSEIFDDQFSVERPDGSNFTLKIRSTKLEDSAMYFCASSRGNVDTIYFGEGSWLTVV.

The chain joins TRBV23-1 to TRBJ1-4; D is unresolved. Being an ORF, TRBV23-1 has a function that is uncertain. The CDR3 consists of 16 residues. V shed 0 bases and J shed 12 bases, with 20 bases lying between them. As DNA, the CDR3 is TGCGCCAGCAGTCAATCGACCCGCGAGCGTAAGGAAGAACTGTTTTTT. This codes for CASSQSTRERKEELFF.

The chain has TRBV11-2 and TRBJ2-7, with 8 bases aligning to TRBD2. This CDR3 comprises 15 residues. Germline CDR1 is SGHAT and CDR2 is FQNNGV. Trimming cost V 5 bases and J 0 bases; bases outside gene matches: 6. CDR3: CASSTVRGGSYEQYF. DNA for the CDR3: TGTGCCAGCAGCACCGTCCGGGGGGGCTCCTACGAGCAGTACTTC.

V gene TRBV2 combines with J gene TRBJ2-2; 11 bases are shared with TRBD2. The length of the CDR3 is 15 residues. The germline CDR1 and CDR2 sequences are SNHLY and FYNNEI. Unmatched junction bases numbered 5, after V lost 6 bases and J lost 5 bases. CDR3 region: CASSGSSGGTGELFF. The CDR3 DNA is TGTGCCAGCAGCGGCTCTAGCGGGGGGACCGGGGAGCTGTTTTTT.

V gene TRBV7-2 combines with J gene TRBJ2-2; TRBD1 might be the D (6 bases). The CDR3 runs 15 residues. Germline CDR1 reads SGHTA; CDR2 reads FQGNSA. Trimming took off 4 bases at V and 0 bases at J, with 9 bases between the two ends. CDR3 residues: CASSWGQSNTGELFF. The CDR3 region has the DNA TGTGCCAGCAGCTGGGGACAATCGAACACCGGGGAGCTGTTTTTT.

The chain links TRBV5-6 to TRBJ2-5, with 8 bases lining up with TRBD2. This CDR3 spans 13 amino acids. CDR1 SGHDT and CDR2 YYEEEE come from the germline V gene. V lost 4 bases and J lost 5; bases outside the gene matches: 4. CDR3 amino acids: CASSRGGYETQYF. In DNA, the CDR3 is TGTGCCAGCAGCCGGGGGGGGTACGAGACCCAGTACTTC.

This rearrangement joins TRBV4-2 to TRBJ2-2; D perhaps matches TRBD2 (6 bases). Germline assignment: CDR1 LGHNA and CDR2 YNFKEQ. The CDR3 covers 14 residues. V gave up 7 bases and J gave up 3 bases, with 12 bases separating them. The CDR3 protein is CASNRDWDTGELFF. As DNA, the CDR3 is TGTGCCAGCAACCGGGACTGGGACACCGGGGAGCTGTTTTTT.

This clone was seen only once. The chain has TRBV5-4 and TRBJ2-1, with TRBD2 matching 13 bases. Trimming at V came to 0 bases and at J to 6 bases, leaving 3 bases not matched to a gene. The V gene's germline CDR1 is SGHNT and CDR2 YYREEE (reference sequence). The CDR3 runs to 16 residues. The CDR3 is CASSLGLAGGGNEQFF. The CDR3 nucleotides read TGTGCCAGCAGCTTGGGACTAGCGGGGGGCGGCAATGAGCAGTTCTTC.

This clone has a single count. The chain has TRBV7-2 and TRBJ2-3; a weak D match, TRBD2 (6 bases). With 2 bases removed from V and 5 bases from J, the gap between germline ends came to 17 bases. CDR1 and CDR2 (germline): SGHTA, FQGNSA. This CDR3 is built from 16 residues. CDR3 amino acids: CASSLLSWGVGDTQYF. In nucleotides, the CDR3 is TGTGCCAGCAGCTTACTATCTTGGGGGGTTGGAGATACGCAGTATTTT.